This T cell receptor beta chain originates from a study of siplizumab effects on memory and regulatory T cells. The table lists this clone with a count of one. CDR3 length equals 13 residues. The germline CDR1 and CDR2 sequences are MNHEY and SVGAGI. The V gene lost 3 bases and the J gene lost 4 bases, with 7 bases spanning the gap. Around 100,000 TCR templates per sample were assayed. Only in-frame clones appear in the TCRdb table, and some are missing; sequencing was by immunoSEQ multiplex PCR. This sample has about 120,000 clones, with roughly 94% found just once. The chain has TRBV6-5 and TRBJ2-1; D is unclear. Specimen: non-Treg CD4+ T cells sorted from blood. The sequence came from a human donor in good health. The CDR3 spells CASSYTAYNEQFF. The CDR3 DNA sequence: TGTGCCAGCAGTTATACTGCATACAATGAGCAGTTCTTC.